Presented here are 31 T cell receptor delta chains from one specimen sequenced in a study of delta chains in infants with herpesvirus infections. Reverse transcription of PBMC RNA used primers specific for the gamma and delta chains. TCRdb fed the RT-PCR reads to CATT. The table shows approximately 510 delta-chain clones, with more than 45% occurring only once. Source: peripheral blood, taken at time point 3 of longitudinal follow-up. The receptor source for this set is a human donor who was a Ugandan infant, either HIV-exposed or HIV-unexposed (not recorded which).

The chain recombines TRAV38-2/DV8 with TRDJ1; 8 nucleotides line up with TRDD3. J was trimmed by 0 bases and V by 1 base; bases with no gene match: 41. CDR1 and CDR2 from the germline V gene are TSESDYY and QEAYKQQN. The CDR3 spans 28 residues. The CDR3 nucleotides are TGTGCTTATAGGAGCTACCTCCCGATGGCCAAGCTTCCTCATCCTACTGGGGGCTACCTCGAGTACACCGATAAACTCATCTTT. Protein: CAYRSYLPMAKLPHPTGGYLEYTDKLIF.

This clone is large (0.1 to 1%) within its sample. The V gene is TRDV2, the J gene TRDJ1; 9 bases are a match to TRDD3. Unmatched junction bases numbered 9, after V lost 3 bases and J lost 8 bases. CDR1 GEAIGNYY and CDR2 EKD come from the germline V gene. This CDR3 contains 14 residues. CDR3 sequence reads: CACDAILGDPKLIF. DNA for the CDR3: TGTGCCTGTGACGCTATACTGGGGGACCCAAAACTCATCTTT.

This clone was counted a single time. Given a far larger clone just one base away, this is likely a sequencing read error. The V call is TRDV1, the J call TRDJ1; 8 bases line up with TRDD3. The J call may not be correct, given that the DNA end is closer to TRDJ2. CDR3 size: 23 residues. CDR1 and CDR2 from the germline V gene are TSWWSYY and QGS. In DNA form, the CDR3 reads TGTGCTCTTGGGGATCTCTCCTTTTCCCTACTGGGGGGCCACCGATTTTACACCGATAAACTCTTCTTT. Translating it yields CALGDLSFSLLGGHRFYTDKLFF.

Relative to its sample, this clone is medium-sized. The CDR3 here is CACDRLGGKADKLIF. The DNA of the CDR3 is TGTGCCTGTGACCGCCTTGGGGGAAAAGCCGATAAACTCATCTTT. The V and J genes are TRDV2 and TRDJ1; 7 nucleotides align to TRDD3. Per germline, CDR1 GEAIGNYY and CDR2 EKD. With V trimmed by 3 bases and J by 3 bases, 9 bases remained unmatched. The CDR3 length is 15 residues.

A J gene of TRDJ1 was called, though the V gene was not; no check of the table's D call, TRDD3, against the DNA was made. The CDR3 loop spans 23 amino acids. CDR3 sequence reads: CSGINAEYMGNVLKCCDTDKLIF. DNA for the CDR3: TGCAGTGGTATCAACGCAGAGTACATGGGGAACGTCCTCAAGTGCTGTGACACCGATAAACTCATCTTT.

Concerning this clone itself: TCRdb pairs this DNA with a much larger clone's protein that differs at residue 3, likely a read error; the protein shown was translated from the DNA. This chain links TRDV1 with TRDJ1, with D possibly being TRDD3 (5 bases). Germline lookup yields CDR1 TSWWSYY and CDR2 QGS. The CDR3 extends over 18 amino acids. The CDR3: CAFGELREGPRRTDKLIF. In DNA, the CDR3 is TGTGCTTTTGGGGAATTACGTGAGGGCCCCCGTAGGACCGATAAACTCATCTTT.

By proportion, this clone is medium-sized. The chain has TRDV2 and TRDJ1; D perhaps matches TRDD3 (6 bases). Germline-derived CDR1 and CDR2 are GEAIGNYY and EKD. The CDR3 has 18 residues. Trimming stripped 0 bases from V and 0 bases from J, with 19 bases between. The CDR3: CACDTVRIQGEYTDKLIF. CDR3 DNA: TGTGCCTGTGACACCGTCCGGATACAAGGGGAGTACACCGATAAACTCATCTTT.

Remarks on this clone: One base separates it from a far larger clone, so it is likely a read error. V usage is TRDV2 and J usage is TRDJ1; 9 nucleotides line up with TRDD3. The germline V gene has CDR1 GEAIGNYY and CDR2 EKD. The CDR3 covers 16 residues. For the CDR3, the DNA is TGTGCCCGTGATCCTAACTGGGGGACTGACACCGATAAACTCATCTTT. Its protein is CARDPNWGTDTDKLIF.

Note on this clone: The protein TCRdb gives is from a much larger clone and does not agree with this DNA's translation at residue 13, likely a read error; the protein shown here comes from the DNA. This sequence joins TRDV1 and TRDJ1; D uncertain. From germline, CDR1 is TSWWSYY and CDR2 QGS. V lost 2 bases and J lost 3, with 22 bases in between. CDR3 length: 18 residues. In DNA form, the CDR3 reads TGTGCTCTTGGGGAATTACGTGAGGGCCCCCGTAGGTCCGATAAACTCATCTTT. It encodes CALGELREGPRRSDKLIF.

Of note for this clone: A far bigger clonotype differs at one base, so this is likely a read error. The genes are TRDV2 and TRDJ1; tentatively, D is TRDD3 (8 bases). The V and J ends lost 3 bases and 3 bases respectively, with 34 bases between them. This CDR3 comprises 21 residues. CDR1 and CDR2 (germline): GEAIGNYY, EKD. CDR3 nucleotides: TGTGCCTGTGACCCCTCCAACCTTCCTCTACTGGGGGCCGCGTACGCCGATAAACTCATCTTT. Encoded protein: CACDPSNLPLLGAAYADKLIF.

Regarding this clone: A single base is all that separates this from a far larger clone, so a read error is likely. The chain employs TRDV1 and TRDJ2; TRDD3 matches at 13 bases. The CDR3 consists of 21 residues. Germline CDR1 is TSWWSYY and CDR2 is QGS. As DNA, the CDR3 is TGTGCTCTTGGGGAACTTCCCCGACTGGGGGATACGAGTCCTTTGACAACACAACTCTTCTTT. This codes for CALGELPRLGDTSPLTTQLFF.

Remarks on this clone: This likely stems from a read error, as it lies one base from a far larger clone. CDR3 DNA sequence: TGTGCCTGTGACGCCGTGACTGGGGGATACCCCGATAAACTCATCTTT. Amino acids: CACDAVTGGYPDKLIF. The chain is built from TRDV2 and TRDJ1; 12 bases agree with TRDD3. Germline lookup yields CDR1 GEAIGNYY and CDR2 EKD. The V gene end was trimmed by 3 bases and the J gene end by 3 bases; junction bases not matched to a gene: 7. This CDR3 region has 16 residues.

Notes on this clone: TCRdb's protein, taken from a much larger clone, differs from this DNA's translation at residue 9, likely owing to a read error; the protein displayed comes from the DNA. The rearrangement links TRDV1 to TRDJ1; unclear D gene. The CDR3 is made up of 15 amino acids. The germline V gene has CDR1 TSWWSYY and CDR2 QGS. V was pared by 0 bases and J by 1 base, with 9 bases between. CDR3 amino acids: CALGELDECTDKLIF. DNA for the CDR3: TGTGCTCTTGGGGAACTGGACGAGTGCACCGATAAACTCATCTTT.

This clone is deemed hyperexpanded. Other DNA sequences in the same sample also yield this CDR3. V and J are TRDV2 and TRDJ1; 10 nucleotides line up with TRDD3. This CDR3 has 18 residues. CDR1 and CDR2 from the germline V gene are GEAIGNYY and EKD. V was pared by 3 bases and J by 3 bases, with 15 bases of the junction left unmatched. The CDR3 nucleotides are TGTGCCTGTGACTCCCTTCTCCGGCTGGGGGATATATCCGATAAACTCATCTTT. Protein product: CACDSLLRLGDISDKLIF.

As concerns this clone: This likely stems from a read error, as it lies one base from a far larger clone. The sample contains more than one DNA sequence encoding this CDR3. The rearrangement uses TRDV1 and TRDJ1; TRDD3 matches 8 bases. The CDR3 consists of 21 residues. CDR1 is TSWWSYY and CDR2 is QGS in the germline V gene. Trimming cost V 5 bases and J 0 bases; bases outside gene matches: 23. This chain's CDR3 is CALGPIRAYGCWGTNTDKLIF. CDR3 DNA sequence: TGTGCTCTTGGGCCCATAAGGGCCTACGGTTGCTGGGGGACCAACACCGATAAACTCATCTTT.

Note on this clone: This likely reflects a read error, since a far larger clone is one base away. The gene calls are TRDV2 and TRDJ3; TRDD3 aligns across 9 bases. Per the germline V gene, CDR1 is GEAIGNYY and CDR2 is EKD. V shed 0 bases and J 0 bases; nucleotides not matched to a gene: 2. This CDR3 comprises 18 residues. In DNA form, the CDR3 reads TGTGCCTGTGACACCACTGGGGGAAGCTCCTGGGACACCCGACAGATGTTTTTC. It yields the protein CACDTTGGSSWDTRQMFF.

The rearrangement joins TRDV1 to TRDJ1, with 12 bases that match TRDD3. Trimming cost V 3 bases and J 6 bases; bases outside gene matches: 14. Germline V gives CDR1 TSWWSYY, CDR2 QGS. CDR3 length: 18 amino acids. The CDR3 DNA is TGTGCTCTTGGGGACGTTGGCCTTCCTAACTGGGGGATACATAAACTCATCTTT. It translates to CALGDVGLPNWGIHKLIF.

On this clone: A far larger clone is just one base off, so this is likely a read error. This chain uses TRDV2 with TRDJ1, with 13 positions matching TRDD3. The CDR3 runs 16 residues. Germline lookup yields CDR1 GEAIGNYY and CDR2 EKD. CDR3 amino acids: CACDILGDTETDKLTF. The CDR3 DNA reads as TGTGCCTGTGACATACTGGGGGATACGGAAACCGATAAACTCACCTTT.

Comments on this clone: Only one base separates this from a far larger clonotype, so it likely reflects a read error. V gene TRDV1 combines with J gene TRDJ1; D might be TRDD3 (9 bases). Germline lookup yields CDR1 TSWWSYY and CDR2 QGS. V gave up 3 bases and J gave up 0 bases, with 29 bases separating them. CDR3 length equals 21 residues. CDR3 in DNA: TGTGCTCTTGGGGAGAGCCTTCCTAGTAGCTGGGGGATCCTGTACACCGATAAACTCATCTTT. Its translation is CALGESLPSSWGILYTDKLIF.

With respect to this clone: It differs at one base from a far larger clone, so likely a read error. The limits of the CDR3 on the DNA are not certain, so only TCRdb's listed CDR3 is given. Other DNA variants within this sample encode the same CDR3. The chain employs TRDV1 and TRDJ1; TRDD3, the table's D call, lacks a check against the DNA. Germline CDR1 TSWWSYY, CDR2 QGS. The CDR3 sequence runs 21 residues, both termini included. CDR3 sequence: CALGPIRAYGCWGTNTDKLIF.

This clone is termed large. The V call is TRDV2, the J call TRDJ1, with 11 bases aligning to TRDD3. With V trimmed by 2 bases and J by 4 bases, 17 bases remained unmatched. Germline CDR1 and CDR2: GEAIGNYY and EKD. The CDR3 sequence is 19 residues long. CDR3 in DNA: TGTGCCTGTGACAGTATGCCTGTCCTACTGGGGGATAATAACGATAAACTCATCTTT. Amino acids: CACDSMPVLLGDNNDKLIF.

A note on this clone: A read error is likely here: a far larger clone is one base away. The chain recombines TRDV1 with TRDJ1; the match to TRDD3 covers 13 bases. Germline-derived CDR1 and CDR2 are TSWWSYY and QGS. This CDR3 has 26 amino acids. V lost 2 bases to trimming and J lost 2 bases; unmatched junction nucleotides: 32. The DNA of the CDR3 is TGTGCTCTTGGGGAAAGGGTCCCGGCTTTTCCTACGCTAGACTGGGGGATACGCATTTTAACCGATAAACTCATCTTT. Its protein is CALGERVPAFPTLDWGIRILTDKLIF.

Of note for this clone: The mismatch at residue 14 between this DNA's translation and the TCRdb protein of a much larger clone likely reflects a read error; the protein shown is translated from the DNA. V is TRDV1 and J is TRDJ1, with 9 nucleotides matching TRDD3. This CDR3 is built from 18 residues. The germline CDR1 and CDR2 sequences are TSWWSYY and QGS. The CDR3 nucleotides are TGTGCTCTTGGGGAAACATCCTGGGGGATCGGGAACACCGTTAAACTCATCTTT. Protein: CALGETSWGIGNTVKLIF.

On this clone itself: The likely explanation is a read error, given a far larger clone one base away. CDR3 nucleotide sequence: TGTGCTCTTGGGGAGAGCCTTCCTGGTAGCTGGGGGATCCGGTACACCGATAAACTCATCTTT. Translated, it gives CALGESLPGSWGIRYTDKLIF. V gene TRDV1 combines with J gene TRDJ1; 9 bases line up with TRDD3. This CDR3 is built from 21 residues. Germline V gives CDR1 TSWWSYY, CDR2 QGS. The V and J ends lost 3 bases and 0 bases, in that order; junction bases with no gene match: 20.

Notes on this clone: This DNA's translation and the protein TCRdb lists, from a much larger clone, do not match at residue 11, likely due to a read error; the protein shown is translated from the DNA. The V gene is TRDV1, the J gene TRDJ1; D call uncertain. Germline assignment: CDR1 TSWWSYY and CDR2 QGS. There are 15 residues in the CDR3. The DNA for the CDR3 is TGTGCTCTTGGGGAACTGGACGAGTACACCAATAAACTCATCTTT. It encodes CALGELDEYTNKLIF.

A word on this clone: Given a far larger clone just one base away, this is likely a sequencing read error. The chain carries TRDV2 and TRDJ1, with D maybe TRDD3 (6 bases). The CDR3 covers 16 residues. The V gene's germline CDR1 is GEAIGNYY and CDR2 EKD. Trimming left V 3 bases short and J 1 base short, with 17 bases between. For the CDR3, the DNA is TGTGCCTGTGACGCCGTTGGGATAGCCGCCACCGATAAACTCATCTTT. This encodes CACDAVGIAATDKLIF.

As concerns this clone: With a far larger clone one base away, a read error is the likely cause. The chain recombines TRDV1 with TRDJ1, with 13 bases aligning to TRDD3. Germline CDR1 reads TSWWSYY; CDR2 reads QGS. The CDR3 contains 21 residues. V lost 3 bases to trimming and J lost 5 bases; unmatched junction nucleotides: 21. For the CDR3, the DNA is TGTGCTCTTGGGGACGTTGGCCTTACTAACTGGGGGATACGAGGTGCTGATAAACTCATCTTT. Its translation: CALGDVGLTNWGIRGADKLIF.

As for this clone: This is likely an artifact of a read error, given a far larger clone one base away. The CDR3 reads CALGDLVSPLLVLGDSISYTDKLIF. CDR3 coding DNA: TGTGCTCTTGGGGACCTAGTATCCCCCCTACTGGTACTGGGGGATTCAATATCGTACACCGATAAACTCATCTTT. J is TRDJ1 and V is TRDV1; 10 bases are a match to TRDD3. Trimming took 3 bases from V and 0 from J; bases not matched to a gene: 31. Per the germline V gene, CDR1 is TSWWSYY and CDR2 is QGS. CDR3 length: 25 amino acids.

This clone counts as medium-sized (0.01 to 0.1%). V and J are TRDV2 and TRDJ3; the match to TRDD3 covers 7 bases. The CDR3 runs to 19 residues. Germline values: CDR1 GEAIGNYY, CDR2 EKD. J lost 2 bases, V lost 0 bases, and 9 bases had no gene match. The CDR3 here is CACDTWGSTHAWDTRQMFF. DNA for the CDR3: TGTGCCTGTGACACCTGGGGGAGCACCCATGCCTGGGACACCCGACAGATGTTTTTC.

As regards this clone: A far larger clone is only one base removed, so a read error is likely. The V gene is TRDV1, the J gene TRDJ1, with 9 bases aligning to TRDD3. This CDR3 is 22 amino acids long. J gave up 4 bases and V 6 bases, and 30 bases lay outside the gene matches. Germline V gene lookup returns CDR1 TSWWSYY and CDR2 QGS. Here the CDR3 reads CALGPTPSPSGGILSHIDKLIF. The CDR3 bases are TGTGCTCTTGGCCCTACCCCTTCCCCCTCGGGGGGGATACTATCCCACATCGATAAACTCATCTTT.

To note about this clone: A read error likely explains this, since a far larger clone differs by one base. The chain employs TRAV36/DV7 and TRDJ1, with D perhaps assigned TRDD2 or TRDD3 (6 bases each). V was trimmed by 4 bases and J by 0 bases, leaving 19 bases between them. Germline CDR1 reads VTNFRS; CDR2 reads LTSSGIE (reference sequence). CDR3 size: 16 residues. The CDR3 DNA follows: TGTGCTGTGTTTTCCTTCCCAACTGGGTACACCGATAAACTCATCTTT. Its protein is CAVFSFPTGYTDKLIF.